This entry lists 27 T cell receptor beta chains sequenced from one sample in a study of T cell responses to AZD1222 COVID-19 vaccine. Measured with immunoSEQ multiplex PCR; TCRdb has only the in-frame clones, and not every one. Among 150,000 to 200,000 clones listed, roughly nine tenths were seen once. The specimen comprised peripheral blood, sampled on day 0 of AZD1222 vaccination. Receptor source: an adult in good health.

This clone has just one count. The V gene is TRBV19, the J gene TRBJ1-5; 7 bases line up with TRBD1. The J segment lost 1 base and the V segment lost 10 bases, leaving 4 bases of the junction unmatched. There are 13 residues in the CDR3. Germline V CDR1 and CDR2: LNHDA, SQIVND (reference sequence). This CDR3 is CATQGGSNQPQHF. Written as DNA, the CDR3 is TGTGCCACCCAAGGGGGCAGCAATCAGCCCCAGCATTTT.

The gene calls are TRBV7-8 and TRBJ2-2; D may be TRBD1 or TRBD2 (6 bases each). The CDR3 is 16 amino acids. V was trimmed by 2 bases and J by 1 base, leaving 11 bases between them. Germline V lookup: CDR1 SGHVS, CDR2 FQNEAQ. CDR3 loop: CASSLLGGENTGELFF. The CDR3 nucleotides are TGTGCCAGCAGCTTATTGGGGGGCGAGAACACCGGGGAGCTGTTTTTT. The full variable domain, with the rest looked up from reference TRBV7-8 and TRBJ2-2, is GAGVSQSPRYKVAKRGQDVALRCDPISGHVSLFWYQQALGQGPEFLTYFQNEAQLDKSGLPSDRFFAERPEGSVSTLKIQRTQQEDSAVYLCASSLLGGENTGELFFGEGSRLTVL.

The chain employs TRBV25-1 and TRBJ1-2; D remains unclear. Trimming took 1 base from V and 1 from J, leaving 7 bases between them. CDR1 MGHDK and CDR2 SYGVNS come from the germline V gene. The CDR3 sequence is 14 residues long. The CDR3 DNA is TGTGCCAGCAGTGAATCGGGCAGTAACTATGGCTACACCTTC. Its protein product is CASSESGSNYGYTF.

Of note for this clone: Other DNA sequences in the sample encode the same CDR3. The chain recombines TRBV27 with TRBJ1-5; no clear D. The CDR3 has 12 amino acids. Germline V CDR1 and CDR2: MNHEY, SMNVEV (reference sequence). V gave up 5 bases and J gave up 0 bases, with 2 bases separating them. The CDR3 sequence is CASSHSNQPQHF. For the CDR3, the DNA is TGTGCCAGCAGTCATAGCAATCAGCCCCAGCATTTT.

The genes are TRBV2 and TRBJ1-5; 9 bases map to TRBD1. Per germline, CDR1 SNHLY and CDR2 FYNNEI. Trimming at V came to 7 bases and at J to 1 base, leaving 5 bases not matched to a gene. The CDR3 has 15 residues. This CDR3 reads CASTGQGRSNQPQHF. The CDR3 DNA is TGTGCCAGCACCGGACAGGGGAGGAGCAATCAGCCCCAGCATTTT.

The chain employs TRBV5-1 and TRBJ2-1; TRBD1 matches 9 bases. The CDR3 spans 17 residues. With 4 bases clipped from V and 0 bases from J, the junction kept 8 bases outside the gene matches. The germline V gene encodes CDR1 SGHRS and CDR2 YFSETQ. CDR3 residues: CASSPRGQGSSYNEQFF. The CDR3, as DNA: TGCGCCAGCAGCCCCAGAGGACAGGGGAGCTCCTACAATGAGCAGTTCTTC.

The V gene is TRBV19, the J gene TRBJ1-2; TRBD1 aligns across 8 bases. The trim removed 5 bases at V and 8 bases at J, leaving 7 bases unmatched. The CDR3 totals 13 residues. CDR1 LNHDA and CDR2 SQIVND come from the germline V gene (reference sequence). Here the CDR3 DNA reads TGTGCCAGTAGTTCCACGGACAGGGCGGGCTACACCTTC. The encoded protein is CASSSTDRAGYTF.

The J gene is TRBJ2-1, the V gene TRBV16; D is undetermined. V was shortened by 4 bases and J by 8 bases, with 15 bases between the two germline ends. Germline CDR1 reads KGHSY; CDR2 reads FQNENV. CDR3 length: 14 amino acids. The CDR3 protein is CASSPYPAPDEQFF. CDR3 coding DNA: TGTGCCAGCAGCCCTTACCCGGCCCCCGATGAGCAGTTCTTC.

The chain employs TRBV6-5 and TRBJ1-1; D unresolved. The CDR3 covers 14 residues. Germline loops: CDR1 MNHEY, CDR2 SVGAGI. Trimming stripped 0 bases from V and 4 bases from J, with 9 bases between. CDR3 protein: CASSYSGVGTEAFF. DNA of the CDR3: TGTGCCAGCAGTTACTCCGGGGTAGGCACTGAAGCTTTCTTT.

The chain links TRBV21-1 to TRBJ1-6. TRBV21-1 is a listed pseudogene. The CDR3 spans 15 residues. CDR3 region: CASSKGGLRNSPLHF. The CDR3, as DNA: TGTGCCAGCAGCAAAGGGGGATTGAGGAATTCACCCCTCCACTTT.

The V and J genes are TRBV3-1 (or the pseudogene TRBV3-2) and TRBJ1-1, with a tentative D call TRBD1 (5 bases). V gave up 3 bases and J gave up 1 base, with 9 bases separating them. Germline V gives CDR1 LGHDT, CDR2 YNNKEL (reference sequence). The CDR3 covers 14 residues. CDR3 DNA: TGTGCCAGCAGCCAGTACGACAGGAACACTGAAGCTTTCTTT. Translation: CASSQYDRNTEAFF.

The chain employs TRBV5-5 and TRBJ2-1; 10 nucleotides match TRBD2. The V gene's germline CDR1 is SGHKS and CDR2 YYEKEE (reference sequence). This CDR3 is built from 18 residues. J was trimmed by 2 bases and V by 1 base; bases with no gene match: 9. Here the CDR3 reads CASSLRGKREGPYNEQFF. The CDR3, as DNA: TGTGCCAGCAGCTTGAGGGGTAAGCGGGAGGGTCCCTACAATGAGCAGTTCTTC. Drawing the rest from reference TRBV5-5 and TRBJ2-1, the complete variable domain is DAGVTQSPTHLIKTRGQQVTLRCSPISGHKSVSWYQQVLGQGPQFIFQYYEKEERGRGNFPDRFSARQFPNYSSELNVNALLLGDSALYLCASSLRGKREGPYNEQFFGPGTRLTVL.

The V gene is TRBV11-3, the J gene TRBJ1-2, with 9 bases fitting TRBD1. Germline CDR1 reads SGHNT; CDR2 reads YENEEA. The CDR3 extends over 15 amino acids. V shed 6 bases and J 4 bases; nucleotides not matched to a gene: 9. CDR3 bases: TGTGCCAGCAGTTTTAAAACAGGGGGCGGCTATGGCTACACCTTC. Its protein product is CASSFKTGGGYGYTF. The full variable domain, rest sourced from reference TRBV11-3 and TRBJ1-2, is EAGVVQSPRYKIIEKKQPVAFWCNPISGHNTLYWYLQNLGQGPELLIRYENEEAVDDSQLPKDRFSAERLKGVDSTLKIQPAELGDSAVYLCASSFKTGGGYGYTFGSGTRLTVV.

This clone has just a few counts. The J gene is TRBJ1-1, the V gene TRBV12-3 or TRBV12-4; maybe TRBD1 (5 bases). Trimming shortened V by 7 bases and J by 6 bases, and 15 bases separated the two germline ends. The CDR3 totals 13 residues. Written as DNA, the CDR3 is TGTGCCAGCACCTTGGCGGGGGAGGCTGAAGCTTTCTTT. Amino acid sequence: CASTLAGEAEAFF.

The DNA of the CDR3 is TGTGCCAGCTCACCACTTCAGTCACTAGCGGGAGGCACCGGGGAGCTGTTTTTT. Its protein is CASSPLQSLAGGTGELFF. The rearrangement joins TRBV18 to TRBJ2-2; 12 positions agree with TRBD2. The CDR3 has 18 residues. V shed 1 base, J shed 4 bases, and the junction held 7 bases outside the gene matches. Germline CDR1 and CDR2: KGHSH and LQKENI. Full variable domain (outside the CDR3, taken from reference TRBV18 and TRBJ2-2): NAGVMQNPRHLVRRRGQEARLRCSPMKGHSHVYWYRQLPEEGLKFMVYLQKENIIDESGMPKERFSAEFPKEGPSILRIQQVVRGDSAAYFCASSPLQSLAGGTGELFFGEGSRLTVL.

CDR3 amino acids: CASSPPRWTEAFF. CDR3 nucleotides: TGTGCCAGCTCACCACCACGTTGGACTGAAGCTTTCTTT. The genes are TRBV18 and TRBJ1-1, with D hard to call. The V gene lost 0 bases and the J gene lost 5 bases, with 7 bases spanning the gap. Germline V CDR1 and CDR2: KGHSH, LQKENI. The CDR3 covers 13 residues.

This clone occurred once. The V gene is TRBV5-1, the J gene TRBJ1-1; the match to TRBD1 covers 7 bases. V shed 3 bases, J shed 3 bases, and the junction held 5 bases outside the gene matches. The CDR3 extends over 14 amino acids. The germline gives CDR1 SGHRS, CDR2 YFSETQ. The CDR3 DNA reads TGCGCCAGCAGCTCCAGGGACAGACACACTGAAGCTTTCTTT. Residues: CASSSRDRHTEAFF. Filled out from reference TRBV5-1 and TRBJ1-1, the complete variable domain reads KAGVTQTPRYLIKTRGQQVTLSCSPISGHRSVSWYQQTPGQGLQFLFEYFSETQRNKGNFPGRFSGRQFSNSRSEMNVSTLELGDSALYLCASSSRDRHTEAFFGQGTRLTVV.

The genes are TRBV3-1 (or the pseudogene TRBV3-2) and TRBJ2-3; 11 bases are a match to TRBD2. The CDR3 loop spans 17 amino acids. The V and J ends lost 2 bases and 6 bases, in that order; junction bases with no gene match: 10. Germline assignment: CDR1 LGHDT and CDR2 YNNKEL (reference sequence). The CDR3 is CASSQPTSGAFQDTQYF. CDR3 nucleotides: TGTGCCAGCAGCCAACCGACTAGCGGGGCCTTCCAGGATACGCAGTATTTT.

This CDR3 reads CASSQGREKLFF. CDR3 sequence (DNA): TGTGCCAGCAGTCAGGGGCGGGAAAAACTGTTTTTT. The chain uses TRBV27 and TRBJ1-4; perhaps TRBD1 as D (6 bases). This CDR3 region has 12 residues. V shed 5 bases and J shed 8 bases, with 9 bases lying between them. Germline CDR1 and CDR2: MNHEY and SMNVEV (reference sequence).

This chain joins TRBV6-1 and TRBJ1-5, with D tentatively TRBD1 (5 bases). CDR1 is MNHNS, CDR2 SASEGT, per germline. The CDR3 covers 17 residues. Trimming removed 3 bases from V and 3 bases from J, with 18 bases in between. The CDR3 sequence: CASSDGWTFANNQPQHF. In DNA, the CDR3 is TGTGCCAGCAGTGACGGTTGGACATTTGCGAACAATCAGCCCCAGCATTTT.

V and J are TRBV5-1 and TRBJ1-5; unclear D gene. The CDR3 sequence is 13 residues long. Germline V gene lookup returns CDR1 SGHRS and CDR2 YFSETQ. Deletions cut 2 bases from V and 2 bases from J, with 5 bases between. CDR3 residues: CASSFRGNQPQHF. CDR3 nucleotides: TGCGCCAGCAGCTTCCGGGGCAATCAGCCCCAGCATTTT.

The J gene is TRBJ1-6, the V gene TRBV3-1 (or the pseudogene TRBV3-2); 10 bases match TRBD1. CDR3 length: 17 amino acids. The V gene's germline CDR1 is LGHDT and CDR2 YNNKEL (reference sequence). V was pared by 1 base and J by 8 bases, with 8 bases of the junction left unmatched. The CDR3 coding sequence is TGTGCCAGCAGCCAAGGTGGGAGGACAGGGGGTTATTCACCCCTCCACTTT. This sequence encodes CASSQGGRTGGYSPLHF.

J is TRBJ2-7 and V is TRBV27, with D unclear. The germline V gene has CDR1 MNHEY and CDR2 SMNVEV (reference sequence). V lost 2 bases, J lost 4 bases, and 21 bases lay in between. The CDR3 consists of 17 residues. CDR3 in amino acids: CASSLKVIGLTFYEQYF. DNA for the CDR3: TGTGCCAGCAGTTTAAAGGTGATAGGGCTTACGTTTTACGAGCAGTACTTC.

The rearrangement links TRBV15 to TRBJ1-5, with a weak D call TRBD1 (5 bases). V was clipped by 0 bases and J by 1 base, with 10 bases between them. Germline V gene lookup returns CDR1 LNHNV and CDR2 YYDKDF (reference sequence). The CDR3 consists of 16 residues. The CDR3 reads CATSRDGGGSNQPQHF. CDR3 nucleotides: TGTGCCACCAGCAGAGATGGCGGGGGGAGCAATCAGCCCCAGCATTTT.

Only one count was recorded for this clone. This chain links TRBV10-3 with TRBJ1-2; no definite D call. This CDR3 has 14 residues. The germline V and J ends were trimmed by 1 base and 5 bases, with 11 bases remaining between them. CDR1 ENHRY and CDR2 SYGVKD come from the germline V gene. CDR3 in DNA: TGTGCCATCAGTGAGTTGGCCCAATTGTATGGCTACACCTTC. This encodes CAISELAQLYGYTF.

J is TRBJ2-5 and V is TRBV23-1, with TRBD2 matching 14 bases. TRBV23-1 counts as an open reading frame of uncertain function. The CDR3 is 18 amino acids. With V trimmed by 4 bases and J by 5 bases, 12 bases remained unmatched. The CDR3 DNA reads as TGCGCCAGCAGTCTCCTTCGACTAGCGGGAGGGCCTCGGGAGACCCAGTACTTC. It encodes CASSLLRLAGGPRETQYF.

This clone was counted a single time. The chain uses TRBV19 and TRBJ1-5; D uncertain. V was clipped by 5 bases and J by 0 bases, with 8 bases between them. Per the germline V gene, CDR1 is LNHDA and CDR2 is SQIVND (reference sequence). This CDR3 has 14 amino acids. CDR3 nucleotides: TGTGCCAGTAGTCCGGGGAATAGCAATCAGCCCCAGCATTTT. Protein sequence: CASSPGNSNQPQHF. The full variable domain, its missing parts supplied by reference TRBV19 and TRBJ1-5, is DGGITQSPKYLFRKEGQNVTLSCEQNLNHDAMYWYRQDPGQGLRLIYYSQIVNDFQKGDIAEGYSVSREKKESFPLTVTSAQKNPTAFYLCASSPGNSNQPQHFGDGTRLSIL.